This T cell receptor beta chain was identified during a study of response to subunit inactivated influenza vaccine. Notes on the study in general: T cells newly recruited by each seasonal influenza vaccination are few, the authors suggested.

CDR1 and CDR2 from the germline V gene are LGHNA and YNFKEQ. There are 15 residues in the CDR3. Trimming took 0 bases from V and 1 from J; bases not matched to a gene: 3. TCRdb called the RT-PCR reads again in MiXCR, with one record for every CDR3 protein. This table holds roughly 630,000 distinct CDR3 sequences, 14% found once. This clonotype was recorded a few times. Its matching antigen is unknown. The sequence derives from a man aged 50 to 60 who received an inactivated influenza vaccine. This chain uses TRBV4-2 with TRBJ2-7; 7 positions match TRBD1. The sample in question was PBMCs from blood, obtained around two weeks before vaccination. The CDR3 sequence: CASSQDPTGSYEQYF. The CDR3 nucleotides read TGTGCCAGCAGCCAAGATCCGACAGGGTCCTACGAGCAGTACTTC.